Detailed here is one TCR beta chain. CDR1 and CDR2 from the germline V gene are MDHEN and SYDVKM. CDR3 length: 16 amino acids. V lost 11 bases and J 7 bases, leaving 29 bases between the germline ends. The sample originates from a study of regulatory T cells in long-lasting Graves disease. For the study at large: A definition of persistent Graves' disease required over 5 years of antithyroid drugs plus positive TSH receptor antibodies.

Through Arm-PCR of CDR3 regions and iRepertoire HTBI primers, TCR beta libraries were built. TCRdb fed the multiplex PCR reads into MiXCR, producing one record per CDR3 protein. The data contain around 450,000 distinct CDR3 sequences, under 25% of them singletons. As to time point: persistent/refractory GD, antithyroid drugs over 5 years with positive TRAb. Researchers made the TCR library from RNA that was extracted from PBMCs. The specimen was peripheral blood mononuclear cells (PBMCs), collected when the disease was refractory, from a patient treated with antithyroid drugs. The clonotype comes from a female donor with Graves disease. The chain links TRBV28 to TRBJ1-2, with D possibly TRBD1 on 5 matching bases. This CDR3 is CAARTSGRGGGGGYTF. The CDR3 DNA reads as TGTGCCGCGCGGACTAGCGGGAGGGGCGGAGGAGGTGGCTACACCTTC.